The clone carrying this TCR beta chain has ten or more counts. These data come from a study of blood T cells in healthy people across ages. This CDR3 contains 13 residues. CDR1 and CDR2 from the germline V gene are MNHEY and SVGAGI. Germline trimming cut 10 bases from V and 2 bases from J; bases unmatched to any gene: 4. Together with a sample-barcoded 5' primer, a J-beta primer mix was included in a second PCR lasting roughly 6 to 12 cycles. TCRdb independently ran MiXCR on the 5' RACE reads; one entry per CDR3 protein. The sample records about 580,000 distinct CDR3 sequences, less than 60% being singletons.

The material sequenced was blood. The V and J genes are TRBV6-5 and TRBJ2-1, with TRBD1 matching 8 bases. The source is a man older than 75 in good health. Here the CDR3 DNA reads TGTGCCATCTCAGGGGGCCCCTACAATGAGCAGTTCTTC. Residues: CAISGGPYNEQFF.